A selection of T cell receptor beta chains follows, all from one sample in a study of blood T cell repertoires in COVID-19. Here immunoSEQ multiplex PCR was the method, and the copy in TCRdb shows in-frame clones only, minus some. The table shows about 200,000 clones, with about nine tenths occurring only once. Sequenced input: peripheral blood. The source is a middle-aged man with acute or convalescent COVID-19. Each CDR3 is given with its conserved first and last residue. The D gene is left open where the match is weak. Only part of the rows carry a size: once, few, many, or a class if the clone is expanded.

v_gene	j_gene	abundance	d_gene	len	CDR3nt	CDR3aa
TRBV29-1	TRBJ1-1	-	-	11	TGCAGCGTCGGTCATGGCTCGGGAGCTTTCTTT	CSVGHGSGAFF
TRBV6-1	TRBJ2-7	-	TRBD2	15	TGTGCCAGCAGTGAGATCGGGGGGGGGACCTACGAGCAGTACTTC	CASSEIGGGTYEQYF
TRBV6-5	TRBJ1-1	-	-	14	TGTGCCAGTCACTCTCCCAGGGTCTCCACTGAAGCTTTCTTT	CASHSPRVSTEAFF
TRBV5-6	TRBJ2-5	-	-	13	TGTGCCAGCAGCGGAGGGGTTCAAGAGACCCAGTACTTC	CASSGGVQETQYF
TRBV5-8	TRBJ1-5	-	-	13	TGTGCCAGCAGACAGTATAGCAATCAGCCCCAGCATTTT	CASRQYSNQPQHF
TRBV7-9	TRBJ2-3	-	-	14	TGTGCCAGCAGCCAGAGTCGGGGCACAGATACGCAGTATTTT	CASSQSRGTDTQYF
TRBV2	TRBJ1-2	-	TRBD1	13	TGTGCCAGCAGGGCCGGGACAGGGGGTGAATACACCTTC	CASRAGTGGEYTF
TRBV6-5	TRBJ1-2	-	-	15	TGTGCCAGCAGTTACACTAAAAGCGGTATTGGTGGCTACACCTTC	CASSYTKSGIGGYTF
TRBV5-4	TRBJ1-5	few	TRBD1	16	TGTGCCAGCAGCTTTACCGGGACAGGGGATGGCCAGCCCCAGCATTTT	CASSFTGTGDGQPQHF
TRBV7-9	TRBJ1-1	-	-	15	TGTGCCAGCAGCTTAGTTGGGGGAGGTAGCACTGAAGCTTTCTTT	CASSLVGGGSTEAFF
TRBV11-2	TRBJ2-7	-	-	15	TGTGCCAGCAGCTTAGGACAGGGAGGACTATACGAGCAGTACTTC	CASSLGQGGLYEQYF
TRBV5-1	TRBJ1-1	-	-	14	TGCGCCAGCAGCATCGGACAGAGGGAAAGGGAAGCTTTCTTT	CASSIGQREREAFF
TRBV19	TRBJ1-5	-	-	15	TGTGCCAGTAGTGGTACAGGGTCATGGAATCAGCCCCAGCATTTT	CASSGTGSWNQPQHF
TRBV9	TRBJ2-4	-	TRBD2	18	TGTGCCAGCAGCGTACTCGCGGAGCGGGGATTCAGGGAAAACATTCAGTACTTC	CASSVLAERGFRENIQYF
TRBV6-5	TRBJ1-2	-	TRBD1	15	TGTGCCGTCGCCGAGGCAGGGGGCCCATTATATGGCTACACCTTC	CAVAEAGGPLYGYTF
TRBV5-1	TRBJ2-2	-	-	16	TGCGCCAGCAGCTTGATGCAGGGGACGAACACCGGGGAGCTGTTTTTT	CASSLMQGTNTGELFF
TRBV15	TRBJ2-1	-	-	17	TGTGCCACCAGCAGAGTAGGAGGCAGAAATCTCTACAATGAGCAGTTCTTC	CATSRVGGRNLYNEQFF
TRBV30	TRBJ1-1	-	TRBD1	13	TGTGCCTGGAAGGGACAGGGGGTAACTGAAGCTTTCTTT	CAWKGQGVTEAFF
TRBV7-6	TRBJ1-5	-	-	17	TGTGCCAGCAGCGCTACGGTGGGCGGGCAGTACAATCAGCCCCAGCATTTT	CASSATVGGQYNQPQHF
TRBV5-1	TRBJ2-1	-	-	15	TGCGCCAGCAGCCTACCACGCGGGCCTTACAATGAGCAGTTCTTC	CASSLPRGPYNEQFF
TRBV18	TRBJ2-5	-	-	15	TGTGCCAGCTCACCATCCGGACAGCTCCAAGAGACCCAGTACTTC	CASSPSGQLQETQYF
TRBV6-5	TRBJ1-1	-	-	15	TGTGCCATCGCAGACAGGCGGGGGAAGAACACTGAAGCTTTCTTT	CAIADRRGKNTEAFF
TRBV28	TRBJ2-7	-	TRBD1	15	TGTGCCAGCAGTTTAGCGGCAGGGGGCTCCTACGAGCAGTACTTC	CASSLAAGGSYEQYF
TRBV6-2/TRBV6-3	TRBJ1-4	few	-	15	TGTGCCAGCAGTTATCAGGCCTCAACTAATGAAAAACTGTTTTTT	CASSYQASTNEKLFF
TRBV13	TRBJ1-4	-	-	15	TGTGCCAGCAGCTTAGGTACCGGACTTAATGAAAAACTGTTTTTT	CASSLGTGLNEKLFF
TRBV6-5	TRBJ2-2	-	-	13	TGTGCCAGCAGTCGGGGATACACCGGGGAGCTGTTTTTT	CASSRGYTGELFF
TRBV5-1	TRBJ1-5	-	TRBD1	15	TGCGCCAGCAGCTTGGGAGCAGGGGGTGCGGAGCCCCAGCATTTT	CASSLGAGGAEPQHF
TRBV5-1	TRBJ2-7	-	TRBD2	14	TGCGCCAGCAGCTGGGGAGGGCTGGGTCGCGAGCAGTACTTC	CASSWGGLGREQYF
TRBV6-4	TRBJ1-5	-	-	14	TGTGCCAGCAGTGAACAGTTTGGCAATCAGCCCCAGCATTTT	CASSEQFGNQPQHF
TRBV12-3/TRBV12-4	TRBJ1-2	few	-	13	TGTGCCAGCAGTTTAACTACAGGGAGCGGCTACACCTTC	CASSLTTGSGYTF
TRBV6-5	TRBJ1-2	-	-	15	TGTGCCAGCAGTTACGATTCCAGGTCTAACTATGGCTACACCTTC	CASSYDSRSNYGYTF
TRBV5-6	TRBJ1-2	once	-	13	TGTGCCAGCAGCTTGGACAGGGAATATGGCTACACCTTC	CASSLDREYGYTF
TRBV6-6	TRBJ1-5	-	TRBD1	16	TGTGCCAGCAGTTTCGGCTCCGCAGGGGGCAATGAGCCCCAGCATTTT	CASSFGSAGGNEPQHF
TRBV9	TRBJ1-1	-	-	12	TGTGCCAGCAGCGCCGAGGACACTGAAGCTTTCTTT	CASSAEDTEAFF
TRBV20-1	TRBJ2-2	many	-	13	TGCAGTGCTAGTCCTGTGGGCGTCGGGGAGCTGTTTTTT	CSASPVGVGELFF
TRBV18	TRBJ1-2	-	TRBD1	16	TGTGCCAGCTCACGAAATCAGGACAGGGGGCAGGATGGCTACACCTTC	CASSRNQDRGQDGYTF
TRBV4-1	TRBJ2-2	-	TRBD1	17	TGCGCCAGCAGCCAATATGGGACAGCTAAAGGCACCGGGGAGCTGTTTTTT	CASSQYGTAKGTGELFF
TRBV6-2/TRBV6-3	TRBJ1-5	-	-	13	TGTGCCAGCAGTCGGTACAGTAATCAGCCCCAGCATTTT	CASSRYSNQPQHF
TRBV6-2/TRBV6-3	TRBJ1-5	-	TRBD1	15	TGTGCCAGCAGTTACGGCGGGACAGTCAATCAGCCCCAGCATTTT	CASSYGGTVNQPQHF
TRBV7-9	TRBJ2-3	-	-	16	TGTGCCAGCAGCTCCAGCGGACAGTCCATCACAGATACGCAGTATTTT	CASSSSGQSITDTQYF
TRBV27	TRBJ1-1	-	TRBD1	15	TGTGCCAGCAGTTCCCAACAGGGGGCCGGGACTGAAGCTTTCTTT	CASSSQQGAGTEAFF
TRBV2	TRBJ2-3	-	-	16	TGTGCCAGCAGTCCAGCAGGGGGGCCTAGCACAGATACGCAGTATTTT	CASSPAGGPSTDTQYF
TRBV29-1	TRBJ2-1	-	TRBD2	14	TGCAGCGTCAGCGGGGGGCGCTCCTACAATGAGCAGTTCTTC	CSVSGGRSYNEQFF
TRBV6-5	TRBJ2-5	-	-	15	TGTGCCAGCAGTTCCCTCGGGACAACCCAAGAGACCCAGTACTTC	CASSSLGTTQETQYF
TRBV30	TRBJ1-2	-	-	13	TGTGCCCACCGCAAGGGGGACAACTATGGCTACACCTTC	CAHRKGDNYGYTF
TRBV7-9	TRBJ2-1	few	-	16	TGTGCCAGCAGCTTCGGAGCTGGGGCAATCTACAATGAGCAGTTCTTC	CASSFGAGAIYNEQFF
TRBV6-4	TRBJ2-1	-	TRBD1	15	TGTGCCAGCTCGATGGGGACAGCTTCCTACAATGAGCAGTTCTTC	CASSMGTASYNEQFF
TRBV18	TRBJ1-1	-	-	14	TGTGCCAGCTCCCGGGGACAACAGAACACTGAAGCTTTCTTT	CASSRGQQNTEAFF
TRBV29-1	TRBJ1-6	-	TRBD1	14	TGCAGCGTTGCGACAGGGTCCCCTAATTCACCCCTCCACTTT	CSVATGSPNSPLHF
TRBV7-6	TRBJ1-5	-	-	15	TGTGCCAGCAGCTTATGGCAAAGGGGGAATCAGCCCCAGCATTTT	CASSLWQRGNQPQHF
TRBV3-1/TRBV3-2	TRBJ1-2	-	-	14	TGTGCCAGCAGCCTCCAACAGGGTTCGAGGGGCTACACCTTC	CASSLQQGSRGYTF